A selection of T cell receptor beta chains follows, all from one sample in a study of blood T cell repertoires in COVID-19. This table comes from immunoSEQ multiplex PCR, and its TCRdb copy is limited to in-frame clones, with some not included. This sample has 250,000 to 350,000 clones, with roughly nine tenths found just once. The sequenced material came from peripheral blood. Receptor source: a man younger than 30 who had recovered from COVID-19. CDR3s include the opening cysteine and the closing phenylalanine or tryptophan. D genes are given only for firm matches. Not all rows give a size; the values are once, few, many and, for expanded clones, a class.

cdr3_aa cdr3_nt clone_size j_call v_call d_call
CASSQVSLGYTF TGTGCCAGCAGCCAAGTTAGTTTAGGCTACACCTTC NA TRBJ1-2 TRBV3-1/TRBV3-2 NA
CASGRDRENTEAFF TGTGCCAGCGGCCGGGACAGGGAGAACACTGAAGCTTTCTTT NA TRBJ1-1 TRBV7-9 TRBD1
CASSELSGSEKLFF TGTGCCAGCAGTGAATTGAGTGGGAGTGAAAAACTGTTTTTT NA TRBJ1-4 TRBV25-1 NA
CAISPGPLDGYTF TGTGCCATCAGCCCAGGGCCTTTGGATGGCTACACCTTC NA TRBJ1-2 TRBV10-3 NA
CASSQSGSGGYEQYF TGCGCCAGCAGCCAAAGTGGTAGCGGGGGTTACGAGCAGTACTTC once TRBJ2-7 TRBV4-1 TRBD2
CAWSVGQGWPNYGYTF TGTGCCTGGAGTGTCGGACAGGGGTGGCCTAACTATGGCTACACCTTC NA TRBJ1-2 TRBV30 TRBD1
CASSISGQSNEKLFF TGTGCCAGTAGTATATCGGGACAGTCTAATGAAAAACTGTTTTTT NA TRBJ1-4 TRBV19 TRBD1
CASSPYRGNYNEQFF TGTGCCAGCAGCCCTTACAGGGGAAACTACAATGAGCAGTTCTTC NA TRBJ2-1 TRBV7-8 TRBD1
CASAKTKPGVAGGARTGELFF TGTGCCAGCGCGAAAACAAAGCCCGGAGTCGCAGGGGGCGCGAGAACCGGGGAGCTGTTTTTT NA TRBJ2-2 TRBV14 TRBD1
CATSSASGFEYEQFF TGTGCCACCAGTTCGGCTAGCGGTTTTGAGTATGAGCAGTTCTTC NA TRBJ2-1 TRBV24-1 TRBD2
CASSPFSRQGGEQYF TGTGCCAGCAGCCCCTTCTCCAGACAGGGAGGAGAGCAGTACTTC NA TRBJ2-7 TRBV11-2 NA
CASSYPPAGTYNEQFF TGTGCCAGCAGTTACCCCCCCGCGGGTACTTACAATGAGCAGTTCTTC once TRBJ2-1 TRBV14 NA
CASSKVALLVLDRGEQFF TGTGCCAGCAGCAAAGTCGCCCTTTTAGTTTTGGATAGGGGTGAGCAGTTCTTC NA TRBJ2-1 TRBV21-1 NA
CASSQEGGRLNSPLHF TGTGCCAGCAGCCAAGAGGGGGGAAGACTTAATTCACCCCTCCACTTT once TRBJ1-6 TRBV3-1/TRBV3-2 NA
CASSQDIGTGFNEKLFF TGCGCCAGCAGCCAAGATATTGGGACAGGCTTTAATGAAAAACTGTTTTTT NA TRBJ1-4 TRBV4-3 TRBD1
CASGLGDRGFADTQYF TGTGCTAGTGGTTTGGGGGACAGGGGGTTCGCAGATACGCAGTATTTT NA TRBJ2-3 TRBV12-5 TRBD1
CASTSGQGQYGYTF TGTGCCAGCACCTCAGGACAGGGACAATATGGCTACACCTTC NA TRBJ1-2 TRBV9 TRBD1
CASRLLGAGAPEAFF TGTGCCAGCAGGTTACTAGGGGCAGGAGCTCCTGAAGCTTTCTTT NA TRBJ1-1 TRBV27 NA
CASSPWTGTGTQYF TGTGCCAGCAGCCCCTGGACAGGGACGGGGACCCAGTACTTC NA TRBJ2-5 TRBV9 TRBD1
CASSLSGSSYNEQFF TGTGCCAGCAGCTTAAGCGGGAGCTCCTACAATGAGCAGTTCTTC few TRBJ2-1 TRBV7-9 TRBD2
CASSIRGLAGAGEQYF TGTGCCAGTAGTATAAGAGGACTAGCGGGAGCGGGCGAGCAGTACTTC NA TRBJ2-7 TRBV19 TRBD2
CASSTAMNTEAFF TGTGCCAGCAGTACAGCCATGAACACTGAAGCTTTCTTT once TRBJ1-1 TRBV6-2/TRBV6-3 NA
CASSTGDTLLGGYTF TGTGCCAGCAGTACAGGCGACACCCTGCTGGGTGGCTACACCTTC NA TRBJ1-2 TRBV6-2/TRBV6-3 NA
CASSIVFGRNSNQPQHF TGTGCCAGTAGTATAGTATTTGGCAGAAATAGCAATCAGCCCCAGCATTTT NA TRBJ1-5 TRBV19 NA
CASSLRPTSASSYNEQFF TGTGCCAGCAGTTTAAGGCCCACTAGCGCCAGCTCCTACAATGAGCAGTTCTTC once TRBJ2-1 TRBV27 TRBD2
CASSYLDRTGNYGYTF TGTGCCAGCAGTTACCTCGACAGGACGGGCAACTATGGCTACACCTTC NA TRBJ1-2 TRBV6-5 NA
CASSTAEGYGYTF TGTGCCAGCAGCACAGCAGAGGGCTATGGCTACACCTTC NA TRBJ1-2 TRBV7-6 NA
CASSPGGRLVGTDTQYF TGTGCCAGCAGCCCCGGGGGGAGGCTGGTCGGCACAGATACGCAGTATTTT NA TRBJ2-3 TRBV14 TRBD2
CASSRGLAGRGEQFF TGTGCCAGCAGCCGCGGACTAGCGGGAAGAGGTGAGCAGTTCTTC NA TRBJ2-1 TRBV6-5 TRBD2
CASSPGTPMNTEAFF TGTGCCAGCAGCCCTGGGACACCGATGAACACTGAAGCTTTCTTT few TRBJ1-1 TRBV5-4 NA
CASSATVAYEQYF TGTGCCAGCAGCGCGACAGTCGCCTACGAGCAGTACTTC NA TRBJ2-7 TRBV12-3/TRBV12-4 NA
CASSLDLSSAYNEQFF TGTGCCAGCAGCTTAGACCTCTCTAGCGCCTACAATGAGCAGTTCTTC once TRBJ2-1 TRBV7-6 NA